The 8 T cell receptor beta chains below come from one sample, sequenced in a study of blood T cell repertoires in COVID-19. Produced via immunoSEQ multiplex PCR; TCRdb's table is partial and in-frame only. The repertoire includes some 25,000 clones, around 86% of them detected once, and approximately 8% sits in the top ten. The specimen was peripheral blood. The receptors shown here come from a man aged 50 to 59 with active COVID-19.

The J gene is TRBJ1-1, the V gene TRBV7-8, with a tentative D call TRBD1 (5 bases). Germline lookup yields CDR1 SGHVS and CDR2 FQNEAQ. The CDR3 totals 15 residues. With 5 bases removed from V and 3 bases from J, the gap between germline ends came to 16 bases. CDR3 in amino acids: CASSARTGGYTEAFF. The CDR3 DNA sequence: TGTGCCAGCAGCGCCCGAACGGGGGGTTACACTGAAGCTTTCTTT.

The J gene is TRBJ1-1, the V gene TRBV10-3, with no clear D. Germline V CDR1 and CDR2: ENHRY, SYGVKD. The CDR3 spans 15 residues. Trimming removed 6 bases at V and 1 base at J, with 15 bases between. Written as DNA, the CDR3 is TGTGCCATCAGCCCGGAGGACGGTTGGAACACTGAAGCTTTCTTT. This encodes CAISPEDGWNTEAFF.

The rearrangement joins TRBV24-1 to TRBJ1-1; D might be TRBD1 (6 bases). This CDR3 region has 18 residues. V was cut by 4 bases and J by 4 bases, with 24 bases left in between. Germline V gene lookup returns CDR1 KGHDR and CDR2 SFDVKD. CDR3 in DNA: TGTGCCACCAGTGACTGGGAGGAGGGGGGGGCTATGGGCACTGAAGCTTTCTTT. It is translated as CATSDWEEGGAMGTEAFF.

The J gene is TRBJ2-5, the V gene TRBV5-4; maybe TRBD2 (5 bases). Trimming removed 0 bases at V and 5 bases at J, with 14 bases between. Germline CDR1 and CDR2: SGHNT and YYREEE (reference sequence). The CDR3 covers 15 residues. The CDR3 reads CASSLVLQRGETQYF. CDR3 bases: TGTGCCAGCAGCTTGGTTCTACAGAGAGGGGAGACCCAGTACTTC.

The chain has TRBV6-5 and TRBJ2-1, with TRBD2 matching over 7 bases. Germline lookup yields CDR1 MNHEY and CDR2 SVGAGI. V lost 6 bases, J lost 10 bases, and 9 bases stayed unmatched. CDR3 size: 13 residues. The CDR3 loop reads CASRDLAEREQFF. CDR3 bases: TGTGCCAGCAGGGACCTAGCGGAGAGAGAGCAGTTCTTC.

The chain has TRBV7-9 and TRBJ2-7; TRBD2 aligns across 12 bases. The trim removed 5 bases at V and 0 bases at J, leaving 5 bases unmatched. The V gene's germline CDR1 is SEHNR and CDR2 FQNEAQ (reference sequence). The CDR3 loop spans 16 amino acids. The chain's CDR3 is CASSRPGLAGSYEQYF. For the CDR3, the DNA is TGTGCCAGCAGCAGACCGGGACTAGCGGGCTCCTACGAGCAGTACTTC. The variable domain in full, completed from reference TRBV7-9 and TRBJ2-7, reads DTGVSQNPRHKITKRGQNVTFRCDPISEHNRLYWYRQTLGQGPEFLTYFQNEAQLEKSRLLSDRFSAERPKGSFSTLEIQRTEQGDSAMYLCASSRPGLAGSYEQYFGPGTRLTVT.

This clone was seen just once. This chain uses TRBV28 with TRBJ1-3, with D possibly being TRBD1 (6 bases). Germline values: CDR1 MDHEN, CDR2 SYDVKM. V shed 6 bases and J shed 1 base, with 10 bases lying between them. This CDR3 contains 14 residues. The DNA of the CDR3 is TGTGCCAGCAGCGAGGGGGTATCTGGAAACACCATATATTTT. The encoded protein is CASSEGVSGNTIYF.

There are a few counts of this clone. The rearrangement links TRBV29-1 to TRBJ1-5; maybe TRBD1 (5 bases). Germline V gene sequence: CDR1 SQVTM, CDR2 ANQGSEA. This CDR3 is built from 14 residues. Trimming removed 5 bases at V and 2 bases at J, with 13 bases between. CDR3: CSVRTGEGNQPQHF. The DNA for the CDR3 is TGCAGCGTTCGAACGGGGGAAGGCAATCAGCCCCAGCATTTT.